This T cell receptor beta chain was obtained from a study of blood T cell repertoires in COVID-19 (dated by TCRdb to between 2020 and 2021). About the study as a whole: Samples from collaborators originated in the United States, Italy and Spain and spanned both the acute and convalescent phases of COVID-19. Deeply sampled blood TCRbeta repertoires from subjects exposed to, actively infected with, or recovered from COVID-19 were included in the dataset. The material from the prospective study consisted of cDNA or gDNA derived from T cells, B-cell-depleted T cells, or PBMCs. A freely available public database, intended as a resource for researchers studying the immune response to SARS-CoV-2, is where the repertoires were released. Where available, HLA class I and class II types were taken from metadata supplied by the sample provider and were not determined by assay-based typing. A de-identified subject ID, COVID-19 status, age in years and sex were almost always included in the sample metadata. The samples were drawn from two sources: the first 160 participants of the ongoing ImmuneRACE study, and 950 to 1,500 subjects contributed by 6 global collaborators.

To note about this clone: The specificity of this receptor is unknown. Per-nucleotide qualities are absent, and no much larger clonotype sits a single base away.

What the authors observed across the whole study: Clinical and demographic metadata were provided uncurated, with the amount varying by source and participant.

The CDR3 goes from the cysteine to the phenylalanine over 15 residues. CDR3 DNA only is kept here, 45 bases in frame from base 1. At the junction V is shortened by 4 bases and J by 2 bases; bases outside the gene matches: 2. From a lookup of the germline V gene (reference sequence), CDR1 and CDR2 are PRHDT and FYEKMQ. TCRbeta CDR3 regions were amplified from genomic DNA by means of the immunoSEQ Assay, a bias-controlled multiplex PCR. In the paper's pipeline: The number of nucleated cells in each sample was estimated by amplification of reference gene primers within the assay. To quantify the absolute abundance of each unique TCRbeta CDR3 rearrangement, sequence reads were collapsed and filtered. For each sample, productive Simpson clonality was calculated as the square root of Simpson's diversity index over productive rearrangements. TCRdb re-hosts the immuneACCESS table, in-frame sequences only. Its copies lack some clones; in the studies checked, an unresolved V gene accounts for under half of them, and the cause for the rest is not known. That table is the source of V, J and clone size, and D and trimming were worked out from the DNA. This sample is represented by more than 150,000 clones; roughly 79% of them were singletons. The top ten clones comprise about 12% of the sample.

In Seattle, one collaborating source enrolled patients while the infection was active and tracked those patients longitudinally over the course of disease. The collaborating institutions used their own protocols to collect whole blood in K2EDTA tubes. For TCRbeta analysis, collaborator samples were shipped as frozen whole blood, as isolated PBMCs, or as DNA extracted from either sample type. Sequences were obtained from peripheral blood. Rearrangement joined TRBV13 to TRBJ2-1, and TRBD2 matches 10 of the central bases. This TCR came from a woman of 80 years or more with COVID-19, enrolled during active disease. The CDR3 reads CASSSTSGAYNEQFF. In nucleotides, the sequence is TGTGCCAGCAGCTCAACTAGCGGGGCCTACAATGAGCAGTTCTTC.